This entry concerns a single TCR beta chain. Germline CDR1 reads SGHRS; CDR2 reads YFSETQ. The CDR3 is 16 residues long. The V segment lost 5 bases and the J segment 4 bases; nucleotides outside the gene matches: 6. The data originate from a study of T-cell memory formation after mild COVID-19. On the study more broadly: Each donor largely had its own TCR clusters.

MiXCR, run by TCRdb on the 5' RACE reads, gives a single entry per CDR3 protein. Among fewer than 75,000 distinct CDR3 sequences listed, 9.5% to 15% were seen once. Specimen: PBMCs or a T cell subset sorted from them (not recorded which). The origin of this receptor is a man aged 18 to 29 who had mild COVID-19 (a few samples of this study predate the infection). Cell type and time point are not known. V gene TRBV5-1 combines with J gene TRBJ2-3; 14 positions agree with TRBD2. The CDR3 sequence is CASSRTSGGIADTQYF. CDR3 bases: TGCGCCAGCAGTCGGACTAGCGGGGGGATTGCAGATACGCAGTATTTT.